The rows below give T cell receptor beta chains drawn from one sample of a study of cytomegalovirus exposure and HLA in healthy donors. Profiling relied on immunoSEQ multiplex PCR, and the TCRdb table lists in-frame clones only, not all of them. The table lists over 150,000 clones, 80% to 90% of them singletons. Sequencing was carried out using PBMCs. Source of these receptors: a woman in her twenties or thirties in good health and CMV-seropositive. Each CDR3 is given without its conserved first and last residue. Size is omitted from some rows. Given values are once, few, many or a class for expanded clones.

abundance: .; len: 11; v_gene: TRBV30; CDR3aa: ASAQERNSPLH
abundance: .; len: 14; v_gene: TRBV6-4; CDR3aa: ASSDSLAGSTDTQY
abundance: .; len: 12; v_gene: TRBV6-1; CDR3aa: ASSETGLSEKLF
abundance: .; len: 13; v_gene: TRBV30; CDR3aa: AWSQQGAGLNEQF
abundance: .; len: 9; v_gene: TRBV10-3; CDR3aa: AITQGNTIY
abundance: .; len: 13; v_gene: TRBV11-2; CDR3aa: ASSPGSGRKDGYT
abundance: .; len: 12; v_gene: TRBV6-5; CDR3aa: ASNPQVPRETQY
abundance: .; len: 13; v_gene: TRBV7-7; CDR3aa: ASSVSSGGYNEQF
abundance: .; len: 12; v_gene: TRBV7-2; CDR3aa: ASSFGGGAGELF
abundance: .; len: 13; v_gene: TRBV5-1; CDR3aa: ASSGRQGANYGYT
abundance: .; len: 13; v_gene: TRBV12-5; CDR3aa: ASGLVLSAGNTIY
abundance: .; len: 10; v_gene: TRBV4-3; CDR3aa: ASSQEGVGYT
abundance: .; len: 11; v_gene: TRBV7-6; CDR3aa: ASSLRAGGPYG
abundance: .; len: 11; v_gene: TRBV11-2; CDR3aa: ASSSGVNYGYT
abundance: .; len: 12; v_gene: TRBV6-6; CDR3aa: ASSYIRGDYGYT
abundance: few; len: 11; v_gene: TRBV19; CDR3aa: ASSGTGQETQY
abundance: once; len: 11; v_gene: TRBV18; CDR3aa: ASSPSRLYPQH
abundance: .; len: 13; v_gene: TRBV6-6; CDR3aa: ASRQTSAPTDTQY
abundance: .; len: 13; v_gene: TRBV6-6; CDR3aa: ASSYAREAKNIQY
abundance: .; len: 14; v_gene: TRBV15; CDR3aa: ATSSFPGDLNTEAF
abundance: .; len: 13; v_gene: TRBV11-2; CDR3aa: ASSLDWGGYNEQF
abundance: .; len: 11; v_gene: TRBV9; CDR3aa: ASSDSLNTEAF
abundance: .; len: 13; v_gene: TRBV9; CDR3aa: ASTQTGLNTGELF
abundance: .; len: 11; v_gene: TRBV7-7; CDR3aa: AKMLRSGDEQY
abundance: .; len: 11; v_gene: TRBV19; CDR3aa: ASSDRASEGYT
abundance: .; len: 11; v_gene: TRBV9; CDR3aa: ASSVGSEETQY
abundance: .; len: 10; v_gene: TRBV2; CDR3aa: ASSESGRGYT
abundance: .; len: 10; v_gene: TRBV7-2; CDR3aa: ASSFYTDTQY
abundance: .; len: 13; v_gene: TRBV4-3; CDR3aa: ASSQVRGTTYEQY
abundance: .; len: 13; v_gene: TRBV6-1; CDR3aa: ASSETGRGTGELF
abundance: once; len: 13; v_gene: TRBV4-2; CDR3aa: ASSQVQGENTEAF
abundance: .; len: 12; v_gene: TRBV5-1; CDR3aa: ASSWGGQGSEAF
abundance: .; len: 13; v_gene: TRBV9; CDR3aa: ASSVTPGQFYEQY
abundance: few; len: 11; v_gene: TRBV30; CDR3aa: AGESGGETEAF
abundance: few; len: 17; v_gene: TRBV11-3; CDR3aa: ASSKAKQGESSYNSPLH
abundance: .; len: 11; v_gene: TRBV7-2; CDR3aa: ASSRTDYNEQF
abundance: .; len: 13; v_gene: TRBV19; CDR3aa: ASSSMGRQGGGYT
abundance: .; len: 12; v_gene: TRBV19; CDR3aa: ASSIGAVRETQY
abundance: .; len: 12; v_gene: TRBV6-1; CDR3aa: ASSLTGGGNTIY
abundance: .; len: 11; v_gene: TRBV7-2; CDR3aa: ASSRSERVEQY